This T cell receptor (beta chain) was identified during a study of blood T cell repertoires in COVID-19. At the level of the study: Spain, Italy and the United States supplied samples that represented acute and convalescent COVID-19. From T cells, B-cell-depleted T cells, or PBMCs came the material, which was cDNA or gDNA.

Sequenced by immunoSEQ multiplex PCR; TCRdb stores in-frame clones only, minus some. The sample yields some 290,000 clones, 90% seen once. The CDR3 consists of 13 residues. Trimming stripped 9 bases from V and 2 bases from J, with 13 bases between. CDR1 is ENHRY, CDR2 SYGVKD, per germline. The sequence came from a young woman with COVID-19, enrolled during active disease. The genes are TRBV10-3 and TRBJ1-2, with a possible D match to TRBD1 (6 bases). Sequenced material: peripheral blood. The DNA for the CDR3 is TGTGCCATAGGGGACAATCCGAACTATGGCTACACCTTC. It codes for CAIGDNPNYGYTF.